The clone carrying this TCR beta chain appeared a few times. The antigen is not known. The data were obtained in a study of beta chain features in type 1 diabetes. Study-wide results and caveats: Insertions at VDJ junctions were less frequent in type 1 diabetes patients. These patients also deleted more nucleotides at the same junctions. Researchers report that Type 1 diabetes patients had moderately but significantly shorter TCRB CDR3s across all four CD4+ subsets.

Expressed TCRB transcripts were sequenced because the entire RNA isolate underwent reverse transcription. TCRdb keeps only in-frame clones here, not all; method: immunoSEQ multiplex PCR. The table shows about 400,000 clones, with 10% to 15% occurring only once. The TCR comes from a man aged 18 to 35 in good health. Source material: naive CD4+ T cells from blood.

The CDR3 region has the DNA TGTGCCAGCAGGGGGACAGGGGGTTACGGCTACACCTTC. Its translation is CASRGTGGYGYTF. This chain joins TRBV6-4 and TRBJ1-2; 11 bases match TRBD1. Per the germline V gene, CDR1 is MRHNA and CDR2 is SNTAGT. The V segment lost 6 bases and the J segment 8 bases; nucleotides outside the gene matches: 5. The CDR3 runs to 13 residues.